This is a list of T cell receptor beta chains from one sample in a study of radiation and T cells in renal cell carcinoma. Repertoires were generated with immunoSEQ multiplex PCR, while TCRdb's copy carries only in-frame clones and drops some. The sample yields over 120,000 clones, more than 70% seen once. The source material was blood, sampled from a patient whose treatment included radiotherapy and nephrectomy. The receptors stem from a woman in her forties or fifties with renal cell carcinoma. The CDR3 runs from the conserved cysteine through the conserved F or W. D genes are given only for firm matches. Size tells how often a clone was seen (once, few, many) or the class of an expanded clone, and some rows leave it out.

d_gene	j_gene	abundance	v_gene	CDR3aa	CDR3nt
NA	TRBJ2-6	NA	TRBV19	CASSIRDSGANVLTF	TGTGCCAGTAGTATTCGAGACTCTGGGGCCAACGTCCTGACTTTC
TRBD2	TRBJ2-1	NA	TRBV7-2	CASSQLAGQYNEQFF	TGTGCCAGCAGCCAACTAGCGGGGCAATACAATGAGCAGTTCTTC
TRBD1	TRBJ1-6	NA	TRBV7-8	CASSSLNRGPSSSPLHF	TGTGCCAGCAGCTCGCTGAACAGGGGGCCTAGCAGTTCACCCCTCCACTTT
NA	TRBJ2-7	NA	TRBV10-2	CASKGELSRYEQYF	TGCGCCAGCAAAGGGGAGTTAAGTAGGTACGAGCAGTACTTC
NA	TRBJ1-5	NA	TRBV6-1	CASSEPGRGVRDNQPQHF	TGTGCCAGCAGTGAACCGGGAAGAGGGGTTCGGGACAATCAGCCCCAGCATTTT
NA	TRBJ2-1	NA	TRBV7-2	CASSLAGAIYNEQFF	TGTGCCAGCAGCTTAGCGGGGGCCATCTACAATGAGCAGTTCTTC
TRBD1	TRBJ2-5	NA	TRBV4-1	CASSQDLSSTGRSQYF	TGCGCCAGCAGCCAAGATTTATCCTCGACAGGGCGAAGTCAGTACTTC
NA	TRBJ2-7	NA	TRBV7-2	CASSLGPWDAGRGEQYF	TGTGCCAGCAGCTTAGGCCCCTGGGACGCAGGGAGAGGGGAGCAGTACTTC
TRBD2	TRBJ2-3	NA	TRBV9	CASSHSRTSGRTDTQYF	TGTGCCAGCAGCCACTCCCGGACTAGCGGGCGCACAGATACGCAGTATTTT
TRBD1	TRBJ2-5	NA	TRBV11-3	CASSLGTGVETQYF	TGTGCCAGCAGCTTAGGGACAGGGGTAGAGACCCAGTACTTC
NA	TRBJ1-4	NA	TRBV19	CASRGGFEKLFF	TGTGCCAGTAGAGGAGGTTTTGAAAAACTGTTTTTT
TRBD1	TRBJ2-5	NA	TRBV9	CASSTPGQGAETQYF	TGTGCCAGCAGCACCCCGGGACAGGGGGCCGAGACCCAGTACTTC
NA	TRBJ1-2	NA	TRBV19	CASSIDERGYTF	TGTGCCAGTAGTATAGATGAGCGAGGCTACACCTTC
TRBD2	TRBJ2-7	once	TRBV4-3	CASSHLREEDDEQYF	TGCGCCAGCAGCCACCTCCGGGAGGAAGACGACGAGCAGTACTTC
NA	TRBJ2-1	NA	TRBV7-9	CASSRVHEQFF	TGTGCCAGCAGCAGGGTTCATGAGCAGTTCTTC
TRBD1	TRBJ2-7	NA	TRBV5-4	CASSRGQASSYEQYF	TGTGCCAGCAGCCGAGGACAGGCTAGCTCCTACGAGCAGTACTTC
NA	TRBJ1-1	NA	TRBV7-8	CASSVLQRTEAFF	TGTGCCAGCAGTGTCCTTCAAAGAACTGAAGCTTTCTTT
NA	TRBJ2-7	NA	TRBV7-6	CASSPDPSSYEQYF	TGTGCCAGCAGCCCGGACCCGTCAAGCTACGAGCAGTACTTC
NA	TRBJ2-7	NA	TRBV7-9	CASSLGNQPYEQYF	TGTGCCAGCAGCTTAGGAAATCAGCCGTACGAGCAGTACTTC
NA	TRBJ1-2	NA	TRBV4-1	CASSQQGQGWGGGYTF	TGCGCCAGCAGCCAACAGGGGCAGGGGTGGGGTGGCGGCTACACCTTC
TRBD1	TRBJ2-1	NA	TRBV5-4	CASSSGTVSYNEQFF	TGTGCCAGCAGCTCGGGGACAGTCTCCTACAATGAGCAGTTCTTC
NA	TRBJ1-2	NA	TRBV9	CASSGTGINYGYTF	TGTGCCAGCAGCGGAACAGGGATTAACTATGGCTACACCTTC
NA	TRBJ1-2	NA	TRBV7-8	CASSEDPLPNGYTF	TGTGCCAGCAGCGAGGACCCCCTTCCTAATGGCTACACCTTC
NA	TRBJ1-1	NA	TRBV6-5	CASSYMADTEAFF	TGTGCCAGCAGTTACATGGCGGACACTGAAGCTTTCTTT
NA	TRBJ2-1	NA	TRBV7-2	CASSSASYNEQFF	TGTGCCAGCAGCTCAGCCTCCTACAATGAGCAGTTCTTC
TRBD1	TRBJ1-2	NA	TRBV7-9	CASSPDRAYGYTF	TGTGCCAGCAGCCCGGACAGGGCGTATGGCTACACCTTC
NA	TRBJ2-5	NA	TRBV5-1	CASSSNQETQYF	TGCGCCAGCAGCTCGAACCAAGAGACCCAGTACTTC
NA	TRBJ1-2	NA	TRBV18	CASSPRELGFGYTF	TGTGCCAGCTCACCACGGGAGCTGGGGTTTGGCTACACCTTC
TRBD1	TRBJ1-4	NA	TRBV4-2	CASSADRGEKLFF	TGTGCCAGCAGCGCGGACAGGGGCGAAAAACTGTTTTTT
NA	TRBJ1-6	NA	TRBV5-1	CASSLAGGRGLTSPLHF	TGCGCCAGCAGCTTGGCCGGGGGCAGGGGTTTAACTTCACCCCTCCACTTT
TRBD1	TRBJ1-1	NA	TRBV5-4	CASSTDRETEAFF	TGTGCCAGCAGCACGGACAGGGAAACTGAAGCTTTCTTT